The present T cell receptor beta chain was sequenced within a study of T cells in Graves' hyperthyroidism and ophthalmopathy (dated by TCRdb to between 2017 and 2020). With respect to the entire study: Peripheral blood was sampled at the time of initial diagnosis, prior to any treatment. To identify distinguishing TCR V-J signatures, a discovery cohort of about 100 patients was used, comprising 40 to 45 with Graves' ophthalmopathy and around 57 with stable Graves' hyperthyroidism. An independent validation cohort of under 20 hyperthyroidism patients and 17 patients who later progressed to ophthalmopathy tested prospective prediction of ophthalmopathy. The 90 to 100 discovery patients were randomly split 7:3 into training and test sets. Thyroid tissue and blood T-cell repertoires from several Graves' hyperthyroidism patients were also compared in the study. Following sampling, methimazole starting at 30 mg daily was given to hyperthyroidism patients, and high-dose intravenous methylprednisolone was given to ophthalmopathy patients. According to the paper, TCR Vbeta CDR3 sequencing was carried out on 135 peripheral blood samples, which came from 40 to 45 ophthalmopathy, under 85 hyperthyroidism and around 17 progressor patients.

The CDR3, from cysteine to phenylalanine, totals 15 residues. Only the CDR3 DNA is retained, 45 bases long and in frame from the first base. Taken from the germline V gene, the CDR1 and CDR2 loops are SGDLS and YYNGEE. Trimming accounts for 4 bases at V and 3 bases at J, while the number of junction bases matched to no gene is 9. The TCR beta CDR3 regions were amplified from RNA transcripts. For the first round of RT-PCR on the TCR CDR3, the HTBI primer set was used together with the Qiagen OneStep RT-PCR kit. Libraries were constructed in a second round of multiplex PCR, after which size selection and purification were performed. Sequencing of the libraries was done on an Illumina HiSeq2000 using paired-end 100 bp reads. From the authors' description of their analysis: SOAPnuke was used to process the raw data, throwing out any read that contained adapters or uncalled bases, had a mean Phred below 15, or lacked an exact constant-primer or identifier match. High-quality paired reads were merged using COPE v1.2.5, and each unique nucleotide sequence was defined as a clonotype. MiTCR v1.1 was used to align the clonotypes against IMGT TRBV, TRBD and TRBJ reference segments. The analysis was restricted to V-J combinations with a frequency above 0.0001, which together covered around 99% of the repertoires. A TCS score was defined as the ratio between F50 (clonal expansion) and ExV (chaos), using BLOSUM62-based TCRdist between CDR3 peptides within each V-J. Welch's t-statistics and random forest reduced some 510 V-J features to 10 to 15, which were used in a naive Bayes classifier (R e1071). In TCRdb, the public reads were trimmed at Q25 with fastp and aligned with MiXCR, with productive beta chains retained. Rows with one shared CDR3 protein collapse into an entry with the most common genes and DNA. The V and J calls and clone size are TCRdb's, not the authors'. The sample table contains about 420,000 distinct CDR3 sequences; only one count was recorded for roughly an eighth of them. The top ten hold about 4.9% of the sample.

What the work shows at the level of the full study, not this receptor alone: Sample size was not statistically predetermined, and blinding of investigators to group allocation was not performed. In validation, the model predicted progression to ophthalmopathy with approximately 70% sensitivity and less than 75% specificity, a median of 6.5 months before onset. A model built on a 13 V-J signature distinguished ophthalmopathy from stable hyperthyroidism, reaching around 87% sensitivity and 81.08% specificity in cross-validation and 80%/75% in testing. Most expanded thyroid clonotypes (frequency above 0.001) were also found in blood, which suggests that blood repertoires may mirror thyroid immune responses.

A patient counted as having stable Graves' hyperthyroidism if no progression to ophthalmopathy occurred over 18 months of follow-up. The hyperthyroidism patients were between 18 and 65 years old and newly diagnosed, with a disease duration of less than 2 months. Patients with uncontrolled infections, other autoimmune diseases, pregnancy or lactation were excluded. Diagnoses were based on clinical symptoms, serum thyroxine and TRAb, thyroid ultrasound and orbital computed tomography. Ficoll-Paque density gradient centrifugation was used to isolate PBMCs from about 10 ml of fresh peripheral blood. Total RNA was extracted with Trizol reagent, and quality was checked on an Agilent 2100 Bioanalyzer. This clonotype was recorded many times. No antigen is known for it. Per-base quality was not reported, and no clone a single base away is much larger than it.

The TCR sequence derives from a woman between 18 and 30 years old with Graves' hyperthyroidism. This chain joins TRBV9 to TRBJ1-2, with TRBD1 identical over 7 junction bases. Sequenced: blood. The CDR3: CASSSQGRADYGYTF. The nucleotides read TGTGCCAGCAGCTCACAGGGGAGGGCAGACTATGGCTACACCTTC.